Listed below are T cell receptor beta chains from one sample, sequenced in a study of cytomegalovirus exposure and HLA in healthy donors. Produced via immunoSEQ multiplex PCR; TCRdb's table is partial and in-frame only. Here the sample spans under 200,000 clones, about 81% being singletons. The sequenced sample consisted of PBMCs. Source of these receptors: a woman under 40 in good health and CMV-seronegative. CDR3s include the opening cysteine and the closing phenylalanine or tryptophan. Fields, in order: clone size, J gene, V gene, D gene, CDR3 protein, CDR3 DNA. D genes are given only for firm matches. Clone sizes are given selectively: once, few, many, or a class where the clone is expanded.

>NA|TRBJ1-2|TRBV9|TRBD1
CASSDGGQGPYGYTF
TGTGCCAGCAGCGATGGGGGACAGGGGCCCTATGGCTACACCTTC
>once|TRBJ1-5|TRBV15|NA
CATTPGGGNQPQHF
TGTGCCACCACCCCCGGGGGGGGCAATCAGCCCCAGCATTTT
>NA|TRBJ1-4|TRBV7-6|TRBD1
CASSLALTGLGEKLFF
TGTGCCAGCAGCTTAGCCCTGACAGGGCTGGGGGAAAAACTGTTTTTT
>NA|TRBJ2-3|TRBV6-5|NA
CASSSLDTQYF
TGTGCCAGCAGTTCCTTAGATACGCAGTATTTT
>NA|TRBJ2-5|TRBV27|TRBD1
CASSLRDRGLGETQYF
TGTGCCAGCAGTTTACGGGACAGGGGTTTGGGAGAGACCCAGTACTTC
>NA|TRBJ1-2|TRBV10-1|TRBD1
CASRRSGGLGKGYTF
TGCGCCAGCAGGAGGTCAGGGGGCCTGGGGAAGGGCTACACCTTC
>once|TRBJ2-6|TRBV6-5|NA
CASSVSSGANVLTF
TGTGCCAGCTCCGTCTCGTCTGGGGCCAACGTCCTGACTTTC
>few|TRBJ1-5|TRBV7-3|NA
CASSPEYNQPQHF
TGTGCCAGCAGCCCCGAGTACAATCAGCCCCAGCATTTT
>NA|TRBJ2-7|TRBV5-1|TRBD1
CASSRDSYEQYF
TGCGCCAGCAGCCGGGACAGCTACGAGCAGTACTTC
>NA|TRBJ1-1|TRBV6-1|TRBD1
CASSARDSYTEAFF
TGTGCCAGCAGTGCTCGGGACAGCTATACTGAAGCTTTCTTT
>NA|TRBJ2-1|TRBV19|TRBD2
CASNRLAGKVSYNEQFF
TGTGCCAGTAATCGACTAGCGGGAAAGGTGTCGTACAATGAGCAGTTCTTC
>few|TRBJ2-7|TRBV5-4|TRBD2
CASSTTSGSYEQYF
TGTGCCAGCAGCACGACTAGCGGGAGTTACGAGCAGTACTTC
>few|TRBJ1-4|TRBV19|NA
CASSINRDEKLFF
TGTGCCAGTAGTATTAACCGGGATGAAAAACTGTTTTTT
>NA|TRBJ2-1|TRBV6-5|NA
CASSYSLQNSYNEQFF
TGTGCCAGCAGTTACTCCCTACAGAACTCCTACAATGAGCAGTTCTTC
>once|TRBJ1-1|TRBV6-1|NA
CASSESQTEAFF
TGTGCCAGCAGTGAATCACAGACTGAAGCTTTCTTT
>NA|TRBJ2-1|TRBV15|NA
CATSRVREWNEQFF
TGTGCCACCAGCAGAGTACGGGAGTGGAATGAGCAGTTCTTC
>NA|TRBJ2-1|TRBV6-5|NA
CASSDSPDEQFF
TGTGCCAGCAGTGACTCCCCGGATGAGCAGTTCTTC
>few|TRBJ2-1|TRBV7-7|NA
CASSLALGGGPNEQFF
TGTGCCAGCAGCTTAGCGTTGGGGGGAGGACCCAATGAGCAGTTCTTC
>NA|TRBJ2-1|TRBV7-9|NA
CASSFMEQFF
TGTGCCAGCAGCTTTATGGAGCAGTTCTTC
>NA|TRBJ1-4|TRBV5-1|TRBD1
CASSLGTGPRGNEKLFF
TGCGCCAGCAGCTTGGGGACAGGACCCCGGGGTAATGAAAAACTGTTTTTT
>NA|TRBJ2-7|TRBV18|TRBD1
CASSGQVHEQYF
TGTGCCAGCTCGGGACAGGTCCACGAGCAGTACTTC
>NA|TRBJ1-1|TRBV7-8|TRBD1
CASSTRTGNTEAFF
TGTGCCAGCAGCACCCGGACAGGGAACACTGAAGCTTTCTTT
>NA|TRBJ1-6|TRBV28|NA
CASSITPSENSPLHF
TGTGCCAGCAGTATTACCCCTTCGGAGAATTCACCCCTCCACTTT
>NA|TRBJ1-3|TRBV18|TRBD1
CASSPTTGGPGNTIYF
TGTGCCAGCTCACCAACGACAGGGGGCCCAGGAAACACCATATATTTT
>few|TRBJ1-2|TRBV30|NA
CAWSAEPNYGYTF
TGTGCCTGGAGTGCGGAGCCTAACTATGGCTACACCTTC
>NA|TRBJ1-4|TRBV15|NA
CATSRDPNEKLFF
TGTGCCACCAGCAGAGATCCGAATGAAAAACTGTTTTTT
>NA|TRBJ1-1|TRBV5-1|TRBD1
CASSLGDRGRGMNAFF
TGCGCCAGCAGCTTGGGCGACAGGGGGCGCGGGATGAACGCTTTCTTT
>NA|TRBJ2-5|TRBV5-1|NA
CASSYVLAASKTQYF
TGCGCCAGCAGCTACGTTCTAGCCGCATCAAAGACCCAGTACTTC
>NA|TRBJ1-1|TRBV9|NA
CASSVGGTGKAEAFF
TGTGCCAGCAGCGTAGGCGGTACAGGCAAAGCTGAAGCTTTCTTT
>NA|TRBJ2-3|TRBV30|TRBD1
CACGQGVTDTQYF
TGTGCCTGTGGACAGGGGGTCACAGATACGCAGTATTTT
>few|TRBJ2-7|TRBV18|TRBD1
CASSPRQGVHEQYF
TGTGCCAGCTCACCGCGACAGGGTGTGCACGAGCAGTACTTC
>NA|TRBJ1-2|TRBV15|TRBD1
CATSTQGNYGYTF
TGTGCCACCAGCACACAGGGGAACTATGGCTACACCTTC
>NA|TRBJ2-2|TRBV6-5|NA
CASSYSGAGGELFF
TGTGCCAGCAGTTACTCGGGAGCCGGGGGGGAGCTGTTTTTT
>NA|TRBJ1-1|TRBV5-1|NA
CASSLEPKLYTEAFF
TGCGCCAGCAGCTTGGAACCGAAGCTTTACACTGAAGCTTTCTTT
>NA|TRBJ1-1|TRBV25-1|NA
CASSDQGTITEAFF
TGTGCCAGCAGTGACCAGGGGACGATAACTGAAGCTTTCTTT
>NA|TRBJ1-5|TRBV2|NA
CASSPEMNQPQHF
TGTGCCAGCAGCCCCGAGATGAATCAGCCCCAGCATTTT
>NA|TRBJ2-1|TRBV4-2|TRBD2
CASSQERVLASGRGEQFF
TGTGCCAGCAGCCAAGAACGGGTCCTGGCTAGCGGGAGGGGTGAGCAGTTCTTC
>NA|TRBJ1-5|TRBV2|TRBD1
CASRDRGVGNQPQHF
TGTGCCAGCAGGGACAGGGGAGTAGGGAATCAGCCCCAGCATTTT
>NA|TRBJ1-1|TRBV6-5|TRBD1
CASSQGTGALTEAFF
TGTGCCAGCAGTCAAGGGACAGGGGCCCTCACTGAAGCTTTCTTT
>NA|TRBJ1-5|TRBV2|NA
CASSPRTAEGNQPQHF
TGTGCCAGCAGTCCCCGGACAGCGGAGGGCAATCAGCCCCAGCATTTT
>NA|TRBJ2-5|TRBV11-3|TRBD1
CASSEQGAAQETQYF
TGTGCCAGCAGCGAACAGGGGGCGGCACAAGAGACCCAGTACTTC
>few|TRBJ2-7|TRBV27|TRBD2
CASRRLAGTYEQYF
TGTGCCAGCAGAAGACTAGCGGGAACCTACGAGCAGTACTTC
>NA|TRBJ2-3|TRBV30|NA
CAWSPFFSTDTQYF
TGTGCCTGGAGTCCCTTTTTTAGCACAGATACGCAGTATTTT
>NA|TRBJ2-2|TRBV11-2|NA
CASSFLVRSGELFF
TGTGCCAGCAGCTTCCTAGTTAGGTCCGGGGAGCTGTTTTTT
>NA|TRBJ1-2|TRBV5-1|TRBD1
CASRYGTGGNYGYTF
TGCGCCAGCCGTTATGGGACAGGGGGTAACTATGGCTACACCTTC
>NA|TRBJ2-1|TRBV11-2|TRBD1
CASSGPGQGYNEQFF
TGTGCCAGCAGCGGCCCCGGACAGGGGTACAATGAGCAGTTCTTC
>NA|TRBJ1-3|TRBV25-1|NA
CASGTGGNTIYF
TGTGCCAGCGGAACGGGAGGAAACACCATATATTTT
>NA|TRBJ2-1|TRBV5-4|NA
CASSARDEQFF
TGTGCCAGCAGCGCACGGGATGAGCAGTTCTTC
>NA|TRBJ2-1|TRBV18|TRBD2
CASSPGTSGYNEQFF
TGTGCCAGCTCACCGGGGACTAGCGGCTACAATGAGCAGTTCTTC
>NA|TRBJ2-3|TRBV27|TRBD1
CASSHRTGGYTDTQYF
TGTGCCAGCAGTCACAGGACAGGGGGATACACAGATACGCAGTATTTT
>many|TRBJ2-7|TRBV5-1|NA
CASSLEGHANYEQYF
TGCGCCAGCAGCTTGGAGGGACATGCTAACTACGAGCAGTACTTC
>NA|TRBJ1-2|TRBV6-5|TRBD1
CASKFQGGINYGYTF
TGTGCCAGCAAGTTCCAGGGGGGAATTAACTATGGCTACACCTTC
>NA|TRBJ2-3|TRBV18|NA
CASSPGRGAGTDTQYF
TGTGCCAGCTCACCGGGCCGGGGGGCGGGCACAGATACGCAGTATTTT
>NA|TRBJ1-1|TRBV18|NA
CASSPPPGQPNTEAFF
TGTGCCAGCTCACCACCGCCAGGGCAACCCAACACTGAAGCTTTCTTT
>few|TRBJ2-3|TRBV5-1|NA
CASSPGSTDTQYF
TGCGCCAGCAGCCCGGGAAGCACAGATACGCAGTATTTT
>NA|TRBJ2-5|TRBV14|TRBD2
CASSQQLAGQETQYF
TGTGCCAGCAGCCAGCAACTAGCGGGACAAGAGACCCAGTACTTC
>NA|TRBJ1-1|TRBV10-3|TRBD1
CAISKGQGNTEAFF
TGTGCCATCAGTAAGGGACAGGGGAACACTGAAGCTTTCTTT
>NA|TRBJ1-1|TRBV28|TRBD1
CASSRRGQGPTEAFF
TGTGCCAGCAGCCGCCGTGGACAGGGACCGACTGAAGCTTTCTTT
>NA|TRBJ1-4|TRBV18|NA
CASSPQDTATNEKLFF
TGTGCCAGCTCACCACAGGACACTGCAACTAATGAAAAACTGTTTTTT
>NA|TRBJ1-2|TRBV5-6|NA
CASSQTEGGGYTF
TGTGCCAGCAGCCAGACTGAGGGCGGTGGCTACACCTTC